This passage covers 2 T cell receptor beta chains from one sample sequenced in a study of response to subunit inactivated influenza vaccine. TCRdb recomputed calls from the RT-PCR reads with MiXCR, one row per CDR3 protein. Of approximately 680,000 distinct CDR3 sequences in the sample, 15% to 18% are singletons; the top ten hold roughly 11%. Sequences were derived from PBMCs from blood, sampled 12 days after vaccination. All receptors come from a man aged 50 to 59 who received an inactivated influenza vaccine.

The genes are TRBV2 and TRBJ1-5; D may be TRBD1 (6 bases). The CDR3 sequence is 15 residues long. Germline V gene data show CDR1 as SNHLY and CDR2 as FYNNEI. V lost 4 bases and J 3 bases, leaving 13 bases between the germline ends. The CDR3 loop is CASSGRDRYNQPQHF. In DNA, the CDR3 is TGTGCCAGCAGTGGCAGAGACAGGTACAATCAGCCCCAGCATTTT.

This clonotype has just a few counts. The V call is TRBV7-9, the J call TRBJ2-4; D possibly uses TRBD1 or TRBD2 (6 bases each). CDR3 length: 16 amino acids. Trimming pared 5 bases from V and 6 bases from J, leaving 20 bases between. Germline V lookup: CDR1 SEHNR, CDR2 FQNEAQ (reference sequence). In DNA, the CDR3 is TGTGCCAGCAGCCCCATAGGGGGAGGCTTACCAAACATTCAGTACTTC. Translated: CASSPIGGGLPNIQYF.